What follows are 25 T cell receptor beta chains derived from one specimen sequenced in a study of T cells in Graves' hyperthyroidism and ophthalmopathy. There were TCR beta CDR3 regions amplified from RNA transcripts. When the TCR CDR3 underwent first-round RT-PCR, the HTBI primer set was used. One entry per CDR3 protein results from TCRdb running MiXCR on the multiplex PCR reads. This repertoire shows 490,000 or so distinct CDR3 sequences, roughly 23% found once; its top ten account for under 55%. The sequenced sample consisted of blood. All receptors come from a woman in her 70s with Graves' ophthalmopathy.

This clonotype was observed a handful of times. This chain connects TRBV20-1 to TRBJ2-5, with 8 bases matching TRBD2. The CDR3 runs 12 residues. Germline V gene lookup returns CDR1 DFQATT and CDR2 SNEGSKA (reference sequence). After removal of 6 bases from V and 7 bases from J, the junction contained 7 bases not matched to a gene. The chain's CDR3 is CSAPGRGGTQYF. DNA of the CDR3: TGCAGTGCACCGGGACGGGGGGGGACCCAGTACTTC.

This clonotype has only a few counts. The J gene is TRBJ1-2, the V gene TRBV19; tentative D call: TRBD1 (6 bases). The CDR3 extends over 14 amino acids. The V gene lost 7 bases and the J gene lost 4 bases, with 16 bases spanning the gap. Germline V gene lookup returns CDR1 LNHDA and CDR2 SQIVND (reference sequence). As DNA, the CDR3 is TGTGCCAGTACCCCACAGGGCTCAACCTATGGCTACACCTTC. Translation gives CASTPQGSTYGYTF.

Many counts were recorded for this clonotype. This chain joins TRBV3-1 and TRBJ2-1, with 12 nucleotides matching TRBD2. The ends lost 1 base at V and 12 bases at J; junction bases unmatched: 1. CDR1 is LGHDT and CDR2 is YNNKEL in the germline V gene (reference sequence). The CDR3 sequence is 13 residues long. The CDR3 is CASSQGTSGTQFF. Written as DNA, the CDR3 is TGTGCCAGCAGCCAAGGGACTAGCGGGACGCAGTTCTTC.

V is TRBV20-1 and J is TRBJ2-5; 13 bases match TRBD2. The germline gives CDR1 DFQATT, CDR2 SNEGSKA (reference sequence). J was trimmed by 12 bases and V by 0 bases; bases with no gene match: 7. This CDR3 region has 14 residues. CDR3 loop: CSARDAGTSGIKYF. The CDR3 DNA reads as TGCAGTGCTAGAGATGCCGGGACTAGCGGGATAAAGTACTTC.

The J gene is TRBJ1-5, the V gene TRBV20-1; TRBD1 aligns across 7 bases. The CDR3 runs 16 residues. V dropped 4 bases and J dropped 3; count of bases not matched to a gene: 12. Germline V gene data show CDR1 as DFQATT and CDR2 as SNEGSKA (reference sequence). The chain's CDR3 is CSAIRTGSVVNQPQHF. The CDR3 coding sequence is TGCAGTGCTATCCGGACAGGTTCGGTAGTCAATCAGCCCCAGCATTTT.

V and J are TRBV20-1 and TRBJ1-5, with unresolved D. There are 17 residues in the CDR3. Germline CDR1 reads DFQATT; CDR2 reads SNEGSKA (reference sequence). V was cut by 0 bases and J by 1 base, with 16 bases left in between. In DNA, the CDR3 is TGCAGTGCTAGAGACGTAGGGTCTAGTCGGAGCAATCAGCCCCAGCATTTT. This gives the protein CSARDVGSSRSNQPQHF.

This clonotype appeared a few times. V usage is TRBV10-1 and J usage is TRBJ2-1; possibly TRBD2 for D (6 bases). The CDR3 loop spans 16 amino acids. The V gene lost 2 bases and the J gene lost 0 bases, with 11 bases spanning the gap. Germline CDR1 is WNHNN and CDR2 is SYGVQD (reference sequence). The DNA of the CDR3 is TGCGCCAGCAGTGAGCACGGGGGTGGCTCCTACAATGAGCAGTTCTTC. Amino acids: CASSEHGGGSYNEQFF.

CDR3 protein: CAIREQEPTEAFF. The CDR3 nucleotides read TGTGCCATCAGGGAACAGGAGCCCACTGAAGCTTTCTTT. The gene calls are TRBV10-3 and TRBJ1-1, with D possibly being TRBD1 (5 bases). The CDR3 is 13 residues long. Germline loops: CDR1 ENHRY, CDR2 SYGVKD. Trimming left V 6 bases short and J 4 bases short, with 12 bases between.

The rearrangement joins TRBV6-1 to TRBJ2-5; D is perhaps TRBD1 (6 bases). V lost 8 bases and J 4 bases, leaving 14 bases between the germline ends. CDR3 length equals 13 residues. Germline V CDR1 and CDR2: MNHNS, SASEGT. The CDR3 sequence is CASETGNRETQYF. The CDR3 nucleotides read TGTGCCAGCGAAACAGGGAATCGAGAGACCCAGTACTTC.

For this clonotype: A single base separates this from a much larger clone, so it may be a read error. The CDR3 ends on some other residue instead of the conserved phenylalanine or tryptophan, so this is likely a read error. V gene TRBV6-1 combines with J gene TRBJ2-7, with D perhaps being TRBD1 or TRBD2 (5 bases each). Germline values: CDR1 MNHNS, CDR2 SASEGT. The CDR3 is 12 residues long. V lost 8 bases and J lost 2, with 10 bases in between. The CDR3 reads CASGATTYEQYL. The CDR3 DNA reads as TGTGCCAGCGGGGCGACTACCTACGAGCAGTACCTC.

This clonotype was counted a few times. The CDR3 loop is CAWSVALAGVSEQFF. The CDR3 bases are TGTGCCTGGAGTGTAGCCCTAGCGGGTGTCAGTGAGCAGTTCTTC. This rearrangement joins TRBV30 to TRBJ2-1, with 8 bases lining up with TRBD2. Looked up from germline, CDR1 is GTSNPN and CDR2 is SVGIG (reference sequence). The J segment lost 9 bases and the V segment lost 0 bases, leaving 10 bases of the junction unmatched. CDR3 size: 15 residues.

J is TRBJ1-2 and V is TRBV6-2 or TRBV6-3, with TRBD1 as a possible D gene (5 bases). Germline CDR1 and CDR2: MNHEY and SVGEGT. This CDR3 has 14 amino acids. The V end was cut by 4 bases, the J end by 4 bases, with 13 bases between. The CDR3 DNA is TGTGCCAGCAGTTTCAAGGGGCGCGCCTATGGCTACACCTTC. Residues: CASSFKGRAYGYTF.

The CDR3, as DNA: TGTGCCAGCAGCCGGGACAGCCTCTACGAGCAGTACTTC. It codes for CASSRDSLYEQYF. This rearrangement joins TRBV11-3 to TRBJ2-7; 7 bases agree with TRBD1. V lost 5 bases and J lost 3; bases outside the gene matches: 4. This CDR3 is built from 13 residues. CDR1 is SGHNT and CDR2 is YENEEA in the germline V gene.

This clonotype has a count of ten or more. The chain recombines TRBV2 with TRBJ1-4, with TRBD1 matching over 8 bases. Per germline, CDR1 SNHLY and CDR2 FYNNEI. The ends lost 6 bases at V and 7 bases at J; junction bases unmatched: 7. The CDR3 runs 14 residues. The CDR3 region has the DNA TGTGCCAGCAGGGCACAGGGGGTTAGTGAAAAACTGTTTTTT. Translated, it gives CASRAQGVSEKLFF.

This chain uses TRBV7-6 with TRBJ2-7; 7 nucleotides align to TRBD2. Losses at the gene ends were 1 base for V and 7 bases for J; bases not matched to a gene: 16. CDR3 length: 17 residues. The V gene's germline CDR1 is SGHVS and CDR2 FNYEAQ. The chain's CDR3 is CASSLGRGGSLAGEQYF. In DNA form, the CDR3 reads TGTGCCAGCAGCTTAGGACGGGGCGGGAGCCTTGCGGGGGAGCAGTACTTC.

This clonotype has more than one count but fewer than ten. This chain joins TRBV4-1 and TRBJ1-1; D is perhaps TRBD1 (6 bases). V lost 1 base to trimming and J lost 0 bases, with 9 bases between them. The CDR3 sequence is 15 residues long. Germline loops: CDR1 MGHRA, CDR2 YSYEKL. CDR3 in amino acids: CASSQGGHLNTEAFF. The CDR3 region has the DNA TGCGCCAGCAGCCAAGGGGGACATTTGAACACTGAAGCTTTCTTT.

This clonotype was observed a few times. The gene calls are TRBV28 and TRBJ2-1, with 8 bases aligning to TRBD2. The V segment lost 6 bases and the J segment 10 bases; nucleotides outside the gene matches: 11. CDR3 size: 14 residues. Germline V CDR1 and CDR2: MDHEN, SYDVKM. DNA of the CDR3: TGTGCCAGCAGACACGACGGGGGCGGGAGGGAGCAGTTCTTC. Residues: CASRHDGGGREQFF.

The table lists this clonotype with a few counts. The chain combines TRBV10-3 with TRBJ2-7; D remains ambiguous. The CDR3 runs to 13 residues. The ends were cut back, 0 bases at V and 9 bases at J, with 12 bases in the middle. Germline V lookup: CDR1 ENHRY, CDR2 SYGVKD. This CDR3 reads CAISESGAMWQYF. The CDR3 coding sequence is TGTGCCATCAGTGAGTCTGGAGCGATGTGGCAGTACTTC.

This chain connects TRBV18 to TRBJ2-2, with a weak D call TRBD1 (5 bases). The V end lost 3 bases, the J end lost 7 bases, and 12 bases lay between the germline ends. Germline lookup yields CDR1 KGHSH and CDR2 LQKENI. CDR3 length: 14 amino acids. DNA for the CDR3: TGTGCCAGCTCACCGACAGAAGGACACGGGGAGCTGTTTTTT. It encodes CASSPTEGHGELFF.

This clonotype turned up a few times. V usage is TRBV6-5 and J usage is TRBJ1-2; D possibly corresponds to TRBD1 (6 bases). CDR1 is MNHEY and CDR2 is SVGAGI in the germline V gene. CDR3 length equals 15 residues. V lost 0 bases and J lost 8, with 16 bases in between. The CDR3 DNA reads TGTGCCAGCAGTTACTCAGGGACAATTTTGAGAGGCTACACCTTC. It translates to CASSYSGTILRGYTF.

The J gene is TRBJ2-3, the V gene TRBV10-1; tentative D call: TRBD2 (5 bases). The CDR3 totals 14 residues. V was cut by 10 bases and J by 0 bases, with 14 bases left in between. Germline V lookup: CDR1 WNHNN, CDR2 SYGVQD (reference sequence). In nucleotides, the CDR3 is TGCGCCACCGCAGCGGAGCTTAGCACAGATACGCAGTATTTT. It codes for CATAAELSTDTQYF.

This chain links TRBV28 with TRBJ2-6; 7 nucleotides agree with TRBD1. There are 15 residues in the CDR3. Germline CDR1 MDHEN, CDR2 SYDVKM. With V trimmed by 4 bases and J by 3 bases, 3 bases remained unmatched. This CDR3 reads CASSCRGLGANVLTF. CDR3 coding DNA: TGTGCCAGCAGTTGTAGGGGGCTTGGGGCCAACGTCCTGACTTTC. The full variable domain, rest sourced from reference TRBV28 and TRBJ2-6, is DVKVTQSSRYLVKRTGEKVFLECVQDMDHENMFWYRQDPGLGLRLIYFSYDVKMKEKGDIPEGYSVSREKKERFSLILESASTNQTSMYLCASSCRGLGANVLTFGAGSRLTVL.

The chain combines TRBV30 with TRBJ1-1; D is unresolved. Germline V gives CDR1 GTSNPN, CDR2 SVGIG (reference sequence). With 4 bases removed from V and 1 base from J, the gap between germline ends came to 4 bases. The CDR3 is 11 amino acids. This CDR3 reads CAWTWNTEAFF. The CDR3 nucleotides read TGTGCCTGGACGTGGAACACTGAAGCTTTCTTT.

The J gene is TRBJ2-5, the V gene TRBV5-6; D is unclear. This CDR3 has 13 amino acids. Trimming removed 3 bases at V and 9 bases at J, with 15 bases between. From germline, CDR1 is SGHDT and CDR2 YYEEEE. CDR3 DNA sequence: TGTGCCAGCAGCTCGACCCTCTCGAAGGCCCAGTACTTC. Its protein is CASSSTLSKAQYF.

This clonotype has only a few counts. The chain carries TRBV5-1 and TRBJ2-2; D call uncertain. There are 13 residues in the CDR3. The germline gives CDR1 SGHRS, CDR2 YFSETQ. V was cut by 4 bases and J by 7 bases, with 11 bases left in between. CDR3 in amino acids: CASSHAWDGELFF. CDR3 nucleotide sequence: TGCGCCAGCAGCCATGCGTGGGACGGGGAGCTGTTTTTT. The full variable domain, rest sourced from reference TRBV5-1 and TRBJ2-2, is KAGVTQTPRYLIKTRGQQVTLSCSPISGHRSVSWYQQTPGQGLQFLFEYFSETQRNKGNFPGRFSGRQFSNSRSEMNVSTLELGDSALYLCASSHAWDGELFFGEGSRLTVL.